This paragraph covers one T cell receptor (beta chain) sequence. These data originate in a study of blood T cell repertoires in COVID-19. Study context: PBMCs, B-cell-depleted T cells, or T cells provided the cDNA or gDNA that made up the material.

Patients in Seattle were enrolled during active infection, then followed longitudinally. The table came from immunoSEQ multiplex PCR; TCRdb's copy has only in-frame clones and leaves some out. The table records some 290,000 clones, 90% of them present only once. V shed 7 bases, J shed 1 base, and the junction held 10 bases outside the gene matches. CDR3 length: 17 residues. Germline assignment: CDR1 SGDLS and CDR2 YYNGEE. This receptor was identified in a woman in her 30s with COVID-19, enrolled during active disease. The specimen sequenced was peripheral blood. The V and J genes are TRBV9 and TRBJ2-6, with 8 bases matching TRBD1. This CDR3 reads CASGLDRAYSGANVLTF. CDR3 in DNA: TGTGCCAGCGGGCTGGACAGGGCCTATTCTGGGGCCAACGTCCTGACTTTC.